This TCR beta chain was sequenced in a study of CD8+ T cells in alopecia areata. Study at large: Using the percentage of affected scalp area, treated patients' severity was scored. Study-level points and caveats: The study also sequences resident alphabeta T cells of normal skin in scalp samples. How baseline CD8+ expansion relates to response remains uncertain (there was one nonresponder). Under tofacitinib, fewer expanded CD8+ clones appeared among the top 100 scalp clones.

Treatment described: oral pan-JAK inhibitor, 5-10 mg twice daily. Note on this clone: What it recognizes is unknown.

Following RNA extraction, reverse transcription yielded cDNA that acted as the sequencing template. Libraries were prepared by immunoSEQ multiplex PCR; TCRdb keeps only in-frame clonotypes and omits some of them. The table records some 180,000 clones, around 51% of them present only once. V lost 7 bases to trimming and J lost 7 bases, with 16 bases between them. Germline values: CDR1 SNHLY, CDR2 FYNNEI. The CDR3 is 14 residues long. This receptor was identified in a human donor with alopecia areata. This chain links TRBV2 with TRBJ1-4; D possibly corresponds to TRBD1 (5 bases). Sequencing used CD8+ T cells sorted from blood, obtained around week 54, from a patient treated with tofacitinib. The CDR3 nucleotides are TGTGCCAGCACCCGGGGCTCCTCGGCTGAAAAACTGTTTTTT. Protein product: CASTRGSSAEKLFF.